These 3 T cell receptor beta chains originate from one sample sequenced in a study of blood T cell repertoires in COVID-19. The repertoire was sequenced with immunoSEQ multiplex PCR; TCRdb's copy has only in-frame clones and lacks some. The sample lists roughly 190,000 clones, less than 80% occurring once. Input material: peripheral blood. All receptors come from a woman in her forties or fifties with acute or convalescent COVID-19.

This chain uses TRBV3-1 (or the pseudogene TRBV3-2) with TRBJ1-6; 8 bases line up with TRBD1. The J segment lost 7 bases and the V segment lost 4 bases, leaving 3 bases of the junction unmatched. CDR1 and CDR2 (germline): LGHDT, YNNKEL (reference sequence). This CDR3 has 14 amino acids. In DNA form, the CDR3 reads TGTGCCAGCAGCCTGGGACAGGTCAATTCACCCCTCCACTTT. Residues: CASSLGQVNSPLHF.

This sequence joins TRBV4-3 and TRBJ1-2, with 7 bases that match TRBD1. Germline V CDR1 and CDR2: LGHNA, YSLEER. This CDR3 comprises 15 residues. V shed 0 bases and J 7 bases; nucleotides not matched to a gene: 8. The chain's CDR3 is CASSQDPTGVGGYTF. In nucleotides, the CDR3 is TGCGCCAGCAGCCAAGACCCAACAGGGGTGGGTGGCTACACCTTC.

The V and J genes are TRBV6-1 and TRBJ1-2; 11 bases fit TRBD1. CDR1 is MNHNS, CDR2 SASEGT, per germline. There are 16 residues in the CDR3. J lost 5 bases, V lost 0 bases, and 5 bases had no gene match. Written as DNA, the CDR3 is TGTGCCAGCAGTGAAGCCGGGACAGGGGGTGGATATGGCTACACCTTC. Encoded protein: CASSEAGTGGGYGYTF.